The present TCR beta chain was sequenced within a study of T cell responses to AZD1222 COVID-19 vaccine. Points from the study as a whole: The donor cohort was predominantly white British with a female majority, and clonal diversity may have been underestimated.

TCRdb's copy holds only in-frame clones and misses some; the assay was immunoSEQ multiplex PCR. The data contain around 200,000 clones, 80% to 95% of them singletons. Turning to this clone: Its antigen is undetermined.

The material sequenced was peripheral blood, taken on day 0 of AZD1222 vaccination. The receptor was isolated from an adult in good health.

In DNA, the CDR3 is TGTGCCAGCAGCTCCTTACCTGTACTGCGGGAGACTGAAGCTTTCTTT. Translating gives CASSSLPVLRETEAFF. The chain links TRBV11-2 to TRBJ1-1; no clear D. The ends were cut back, 4 bases at V and 5 bases at J, with 20 bases in the middle. CDR1 is SGHAT and CDR2 is FQNNGV in the germline V gene. This CDR3 spans 16 amino acids.